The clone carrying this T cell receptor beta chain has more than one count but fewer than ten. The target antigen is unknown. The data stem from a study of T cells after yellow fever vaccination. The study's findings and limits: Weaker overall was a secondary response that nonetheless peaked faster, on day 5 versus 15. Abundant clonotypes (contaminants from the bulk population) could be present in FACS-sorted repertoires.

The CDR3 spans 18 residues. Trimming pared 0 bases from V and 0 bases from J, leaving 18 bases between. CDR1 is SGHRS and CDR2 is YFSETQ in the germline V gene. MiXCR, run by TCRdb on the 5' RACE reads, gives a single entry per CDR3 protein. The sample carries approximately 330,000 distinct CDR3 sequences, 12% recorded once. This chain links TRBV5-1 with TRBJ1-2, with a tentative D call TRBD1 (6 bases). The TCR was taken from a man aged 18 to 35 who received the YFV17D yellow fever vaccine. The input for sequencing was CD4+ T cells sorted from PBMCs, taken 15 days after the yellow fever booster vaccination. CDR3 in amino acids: CASSLDLRGRTPNYGYTF. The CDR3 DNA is TGCGCCAGCAGCTTGGATCTCAGGGGTCGAACCCCTAACTATGGCTACACCTTC.